This T cell receptor (beta chain) is from a study of blood T cells in healthy people across ages (dated by TCRdb to the mid-2010s). The study in broad terms: Template switching captured roughly one uniquely barcoded TCR beta cDNA molecule per two T cells in model experiments. Using deep sequencing normalized with unique cDNA molecular identifiers, the study measured how TCR beta repertoire diversity changes with age. Four age groups were formed from the donors: young (average roughly 15 years), middle-aged (just under 40), aged (roughly 58) and long-lived (82). To avoid experimental bias, donors of different ages were randomly spread across the sequencing lanes. Using the same blood draw, the study looked at two additional independent replicas of 1 million unique cDNA reads for two donors, one aged 18 to 30 and the other aged 80 or older. Broader findings and caveats from the paper: Conclusive comparison of naive and antigen-experienced compartments was prevented by the profiling of bulk unsorted PBMCs. The long-lived group showed more naive CD4+ T cells, fewer expanded clones and increased TCR diversity than the aged group, suggesting age selection. As age increased, observed TCR beta diversity per million T cells dropped in a roughly linear way, and a significant reduction was already evident by age roughly 40. The percentage of naive T cells measured by flow cytometry correlated strongly with observed TCR beta diversity. Because donor CMV infection status was unknown, age-related changes in expanded clonotypes were potentially confounded. Total diversity estimates from one million sequenced T cells were considered lower bounds and underestimates.

This clonotype turned up a few times. What antigen it recognizes has not been identified. No quality values exist for individual bases; no much larger clone is one base distant. Donors were a few dozen systemically healthy Caucasian individuals from Russia aged about 6 to 100 years. About 10 milliliters of peripheral blood were collected from each donor into EDTA-treated Vacutainer tubes. Ficoll-Paque density-gradient centrifugation was used to isolate PBMCs, with at least 6.5 million per sample. Trizol reagent was used to extract total RNA from PBMCs, with at least 5 micrograms per sample. For every donor, flow cytometry on a PBMC aliquot measured the percentage of naive CD45RAhigh/CD27high T cells. Libraries were constructed by 5' RACE. TCRdb shows the sequencer as Illumina HiSeq 2500. A second PCR of about 6 to 11 cycles was performed with a sample-barcoded 5' primer and a J-beta primer mix. Each TCR beta cDNA molecule received a unique molecular identifier from a template-switch 5' adaptor carrying 12 random nucleotides. Each sample yielded at least 2.5 million CDR3-containing paired-end reads. First-strand cDNA synthesis was performed from all RNA using the Mint cDNA synthesis kit, with priming by a TRBC-specific oligonucleotide. Following uracil-DNA glycosylase treatment, a first 18-cycle PCR with universal primers M1SS and BC2_uni_R was performed on all cDNA. On the study's bioinformatics: For normalization, 1 million high-quality reads, each with a distinct molecular identifier, were randomly selected from each sample. Reads with shared molecular identifiers were discarded instead of being binned into consensus sequences. MiTCR, with a Q25 quality threshold and the strictest error-elimination algorithm, was used for CDR3 identification, clonotype clustering and error correction. Lower-bound total TCR beta diversity was estimated with a nonparametric unseen species model using Euler transformation. TCRdb reran the public reads through fastp at Q25 and MiXCR, keeping productive beta chains. When rows share a CDR3 protein, they turn into one entry using the most common DNA and genes. For this entry, the V and J calls and clone size follow TCRdb and not the study's own pipeline. The sample includes hundreds of thousands of distinct CDR3 sequences, with more than 50% observed a single time. Around 24% of the sample belongs to the ten largest clones.

The CDR3 runs 16 amino acids, cysteine and phenylalanine included. Only the CDR3 DNA is retained, 48 bases long and in frame from the first base. The germline V gene provides CDR1 ENHRY and CDR2 SYGVKD. At the junction V is shortened by 3 bases and J by 5 bases, with 18 bases in between. The specimen was blood. The clonotype originates from a man aged 35 to 55 in good health. The rearranged chain carries TRBV10-3 and TRBJ2-3, with the D gene uncertain. CDR3 loop: CAISDGSNRPGDTQYF. The sequenced DNA: TGTGCCATCAGTGATGGCTCGAACCGGCCTGGAGATACGCAGTATTTT.